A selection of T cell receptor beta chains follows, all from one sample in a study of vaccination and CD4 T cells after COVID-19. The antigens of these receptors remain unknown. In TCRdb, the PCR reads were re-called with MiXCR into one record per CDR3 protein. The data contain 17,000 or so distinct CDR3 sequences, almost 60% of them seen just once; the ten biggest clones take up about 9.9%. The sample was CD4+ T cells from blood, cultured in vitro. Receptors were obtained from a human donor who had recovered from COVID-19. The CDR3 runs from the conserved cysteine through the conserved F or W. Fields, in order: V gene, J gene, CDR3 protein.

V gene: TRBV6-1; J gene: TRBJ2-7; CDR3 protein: CASSLYLARDRAYEQYF
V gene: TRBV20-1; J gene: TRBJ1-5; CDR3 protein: CSARAGNQPQHF
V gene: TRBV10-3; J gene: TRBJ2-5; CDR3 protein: CAISGGQTQYF
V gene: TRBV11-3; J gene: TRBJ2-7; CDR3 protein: CASSLSLSYEQYF
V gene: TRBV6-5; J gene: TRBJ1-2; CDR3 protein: CASSYSFSRDYGYTF
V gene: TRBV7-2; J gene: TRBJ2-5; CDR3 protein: CASSLESIVNKETQYF
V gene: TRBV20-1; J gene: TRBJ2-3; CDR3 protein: CSARVDTDTQYF
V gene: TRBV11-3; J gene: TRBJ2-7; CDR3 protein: CASRSGGAGGSAVEQYF
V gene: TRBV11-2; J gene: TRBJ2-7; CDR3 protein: CASSPTRGRWWQYF
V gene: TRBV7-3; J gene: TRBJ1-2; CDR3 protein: CASSFTELSYGYTF
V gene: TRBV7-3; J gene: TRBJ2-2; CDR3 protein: CASSLRGGTGELFF
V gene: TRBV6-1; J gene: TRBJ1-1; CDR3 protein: CASSHRQDSGQKNTEAFF
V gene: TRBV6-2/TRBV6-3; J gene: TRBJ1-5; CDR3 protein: CASSYLQDNQPQHF
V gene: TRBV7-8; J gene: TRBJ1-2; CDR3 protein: CASSLIPENYGYTF
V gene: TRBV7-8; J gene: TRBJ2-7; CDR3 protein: CASSLNGDHEQYF
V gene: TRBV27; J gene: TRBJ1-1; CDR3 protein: CASSPRQGANTEAFF
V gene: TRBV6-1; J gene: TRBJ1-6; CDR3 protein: CASSRDSRWSPLHF
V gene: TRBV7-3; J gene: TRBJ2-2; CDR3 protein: CASSWLNTGELFF
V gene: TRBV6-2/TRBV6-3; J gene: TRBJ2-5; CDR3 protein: CASSPREETQYF
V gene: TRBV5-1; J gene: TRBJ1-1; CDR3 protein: CASSDTRKGQTEAFF
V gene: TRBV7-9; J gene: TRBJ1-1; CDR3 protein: CASSSRADGPEAFF
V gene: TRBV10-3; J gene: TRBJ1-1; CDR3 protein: CATTDNTEAFF
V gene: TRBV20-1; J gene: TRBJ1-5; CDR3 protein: CSASRARGTDQPQHF
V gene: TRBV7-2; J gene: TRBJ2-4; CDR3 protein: CASSLIDRAKNIQYF
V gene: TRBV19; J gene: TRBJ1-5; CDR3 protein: CATREGNQPQHF
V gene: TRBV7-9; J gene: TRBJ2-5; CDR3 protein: CASSFGETSGQETQYF
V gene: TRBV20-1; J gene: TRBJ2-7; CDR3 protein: CSASRGPNHEQYF
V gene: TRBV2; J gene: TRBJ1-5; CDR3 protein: CASQDSNQPQHF
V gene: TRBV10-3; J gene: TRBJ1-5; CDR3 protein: CAISEGSRVSNQPQHF
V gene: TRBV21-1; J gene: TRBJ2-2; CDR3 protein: CASSGGTGTNTGELFF
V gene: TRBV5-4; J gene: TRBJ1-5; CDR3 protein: CASSLGGRQPQHF
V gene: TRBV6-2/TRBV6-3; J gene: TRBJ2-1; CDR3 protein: CASSFRGQALNEQFF
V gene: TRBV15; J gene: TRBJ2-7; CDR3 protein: CATSRGTGTPYEQYF
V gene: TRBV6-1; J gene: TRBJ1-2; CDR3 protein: CASSTGVVYGYTF
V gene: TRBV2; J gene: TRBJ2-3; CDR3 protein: CASMGLATDTQYF
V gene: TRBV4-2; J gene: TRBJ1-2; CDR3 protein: CASSQVDAGDYYGYTF
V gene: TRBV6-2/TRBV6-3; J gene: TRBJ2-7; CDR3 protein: CASSYPLSRAITSNYEQYF
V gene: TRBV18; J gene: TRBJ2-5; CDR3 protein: CASSATGAETQYF
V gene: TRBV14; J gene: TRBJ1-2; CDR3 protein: CASSLEQGDYGYTF
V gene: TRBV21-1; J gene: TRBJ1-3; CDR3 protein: CASSKVRGHYGNTIYF
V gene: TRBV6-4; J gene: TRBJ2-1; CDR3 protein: CASRRTSGGAYNEQFF
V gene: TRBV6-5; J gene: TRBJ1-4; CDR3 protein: CASSFPTGATNEKLFF
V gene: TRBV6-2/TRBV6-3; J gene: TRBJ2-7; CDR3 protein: CASSQVAIRESYEQYF
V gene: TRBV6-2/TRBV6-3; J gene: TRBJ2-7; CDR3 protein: CASSYSDPRSSYEQYF
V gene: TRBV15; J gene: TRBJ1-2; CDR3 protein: CATSRGGTAAHGNGYTF
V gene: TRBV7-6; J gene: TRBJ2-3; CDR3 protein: CASSLDRADTQYF
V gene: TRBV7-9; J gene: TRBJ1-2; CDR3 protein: CASSRGDRPSNYGYTF
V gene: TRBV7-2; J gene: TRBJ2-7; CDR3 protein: CASSLRTGGAEQYF
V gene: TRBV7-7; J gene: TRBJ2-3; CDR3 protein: CASSSPDTQYF